The 32 T cell receptor beta chains given below trace back to one sample, sequenced in a study of graft-versus-host responses after intestinal transplantation. The method was immunoSEQ multiplex PCR; TCRdb's version includes in-frame clones alone and lacks a portion of them. This sample has 100,000 or so clones, with around 90% found just once. No antigen has been assigned to these receptors. Specimen: unstimulated CD4+ T cells sorted from spleen or lymph node cells, collected before intestinal transplant. These receptors originate from a human donor who received an intestinal transplant.

The chain recombines TRBV7-9 with TRBJ2-2, with D perhaps TRBD2 (6 bases). With 6 bases removed from V and 6 bases from J, the gap between germline ends came to 11 bases. CDR3 size: 13 residues. Germline assignment: CDR1 SEHNR and CDR2 FQNEAQ (reference sequence). The CDR3, as DNA: TGTGCCAGCAGACTCAGGGAGGCCGGGGAGCTGTTTTTT. Translated: CASRLREAGELFF.

The genes are TRBV2 and TRBJ2-1; TRBD1 agrees at 8 bases. Trimming at V came to 5 bases and at J to 4 bases, leaving 10 bases not matched to a gene. This CDR3 comprises 16 residues. Germline V gene data show CDR1 as SNHLY and CDR2 as FYNNEI. CDR3 in DNA: TGTGCCAGCAGTCGATTACCGGGACAGGATTACAATGAGCAGTTCTTC. This codes for CASSRLPGQDYNEQFF.

To note about this clone: One end of the junction fails to match germline, which may point to a read error. This chain connects TRBV6-6 to TRBJ2-3; maybe TRBD1 (6 bases). The CDR3 spans 14 residues. Germline CDR1 and CDR2: MNHNY and SVGAGI (reference sequence). The CDR3: CASSRTDSTNTQYF. The DNA of the CDR3 is TGTGCCAGCAGTAGAACGGACAGCACAAATACGCAGTATTTT.

The V call is TRBV19, the J call TRBJ1-3; D unresolved. V lost 4 bases to trimming and J lost 0 bases, with 10 bases between them. The CDR3 runs 15 residues. Germline V gives CDR1 LNHDA, CDR2 SQIVND (reference sequence). CDR3 sequence: CASSTSAHSGNTIYF. CDR3 nucleotide sequence: TGTGCCAGTAGTACCTCTGCACACTCTGGAAACACCATATATTTT. The full variable domain, rest sourced from reference TRBV19 and TRBJ1-3, is DGGITQSPKYLFRKEGQNVTLSCEQNLNHDAMYWYRQDPGQGLRLIYYSQIVNDFQKGDIAEGYSVSREKKESFPLTVTSAQKNPTAFYLCASSTSAHSGNTIYFGEGSWLTVV.

CDR3 region: CASSKFGEDSGGSNEQFF. In DNA form, the CDR3 reads TGTGCCAGCAGCAAATTCGGAGAAGATAGCGGGGGGAGCAATGAGCAGTTCTTC. The chain recombines TRBV11-3 with TRBJ2-1, with 10 positions matching TRBD2. V lost 5 bases to trimming and J lost 6 bases; unmatched junction nucleotides: 16. The CDR3 is made up of 18 amino acids. Germline CDR1 is SGHNT and CDR2 is YENEEA.

Concerning this clone: The final CDR3 position lacks the conserved phenylalanine or tryptophan, pointing to a likely read error. This chain links TRBV5-1 with TRBJ1-6, with a possible D match to TRBD1 (5 bases). Per the germline V gene, CDR1 is SGHRS and CDR2 is YFSETQ. This CDR3 is 16 amino acids long. V lost 4 bases, J lost 6 bases, and 17 bases lay in between. DNA for the CDR3: TGCGCCAGCAGCCCTTCCTTGGGACTCGGTAATTCACCCCTCCACCTT. It codes for CASSPSLGLGNSPLHL.

Only one count was recorded for this clone. The rearrangement joins TRBV5-4 to TRBJ1-4, with 7 bases fitting TRBD1. Germline V gives CDR1 SGHNT, CDR2 YYREEE (reference sequence). Trimming removed 4 bases from V and 4 bases from J; junction bases left unmatched: 7. This CDR3 contains 15 residues. The CDR3 region is CASSMTGFDNEKLFF. In nucleotides, the CDR3 is TGTGCCAGCAGCATGACAGGGTTCGATAATGAAAAACTGTTTTTT. Full variable domain (remainder filled in from reference TRBV5-4 and TRBJ1-4): ETGVTQSPTHLIKTRGQQVTLRCSSQSGHNTVSWYQQALGQGPQFIFQYYREEENGRGNFPPRFSGLQFPNYSSELNVNALELDDSALYLCASSMTGFDNEKLFFGSGTQLSVL.

The chain couples TRBV9 to TRBJ2-6; TRBD1 agrees at 9 bases. CDR3 length: 16 residues. Germline lookup yields CDR1 SGDLS and CDR2 YYNGEE. Germline trimming cut 3 bases from V and 5 bases from J; bases unmatched to any gene: 6. CDR3 nucleotides: TGTGCCAGCAGCGACTGGACAGGGGTGAGGGCCAACGTCCTGACTTTC. Encoded protein: CASSDWTGVRANVLTF.

The J gene is TRBJ2-1, the V gene TRBV6-5, with 9 bases that match TRBD2. V lost 0 bases to trimming and J lost 12 bases; unmatched junction nucleotides: 12. The CDR3 is 16 residues long. Germline assignment: CDR1 MNHEY and CDR2 SVGAGI. The CDR3 nucleotides are TGTGCCAGCAGTTACTCGTGGCTAGCGGGGCAACACGGGCAGTTCTTC. Amino acid sequence: CASSYSWLAGQHGQFF.

This clone came up once. The V call is TRBV5-1, the J call TRBJ1-6; 7 bases fit TRBD1. The CDR3 has 17 residues. V trimming: 0 bases; J trimming: 0 bases; junction bases outside the gene matches: 3. Germline values: CDR1 SGHRS, CDR2 YFSETQ. Here the CDR3 DNA reads TGCGCCAGCAGCTTGGGGACAGGAGGCTCCTATAATTCACCCCTCCACTTT. It specifies CASSLGTGGSYNSPLHF.

The rearrangement links TRBV5-6 to TRBJ2-5; 8 bases align to TRBD2. V was clipped by 2 bases and J by 1 base; unmatched bases: 4. The germline gives CDR1 SGHDT, CDR2 YYEEEE. The CDR3 consists of 15 residues. CDR3: CASSFLAGAQETQYF. In DNA form, the CDR3 reads TGTGCCAGCAGCTTCCTAGCGGGTGCCCAAGAGACCCAGTACTTC.

This clone was recorded only once. The gene calls are TRBV5-4 and TRBJ2-3, with 12 bases that match TRBD1. Trimming at V came to 7 bases and at J to 6 bases, leaving 15 bases not matched to a gene. CDR1 and CDR2 from the germline V gene are SGHNT and YYREEE (reference sequence). This CDR3 region has 17 residues. The CDR3 region has the DNA TGTGCCAGCCTTCGGGGACAGGGGGCGGCCTGGAAGGATACGCAGTATTTT. It codes for CASLRGQGAAWKDTQYF.

The rearrangement uses TRBV11-2 and TRBJ2-1; TRBD2 matches 7 bases. V dropped 6 bases and J dropped 3; count of bases not matched to a gene: 8. Germline lookup yields CDR1 SGHAT and CDR2 FQNNGV. The CDR3 loop spans 15 amino acids. The CDR3 region is CASRQGRAVYNEQFF. CDR3 coding DNA: TGTGCCAGCAGACAAGGGAGGGCCGTCTACAATGAGCAGTTCTTC.

The genes are TRBV2 and TRBJ1-1; a weak D match, TRBD1 (6 bases). The length of the CDR3 is 15 residues. Trimming shortened V by 6 bases and J by 6 bases, and 20 bases separated the two germline ends. CDR1 is SNHLY, CDR2 FYNNEI, per germline. The chain's CDR3 is CASSSFAGARAEAFF. In DNA, the CDR3 is TGTGCCAGCAGCTCATTTGCGGGGGCGCGCGCTGAAGCTTTCTTT. Based on the CDR3 plus reference TRBV2 and TRBJ1-1, the full variable domain is EPEVTQTPSHQVTQMGQEVILRCVPISNHLYFYWYRQILGQKVEFLVSFYNNEISEKSEIFDDQFSVERPDGSNFTLKIRSTKLEDSAMYFCASSSFAGARAEAFFGQGTRLTVV.

J is TRBJ2-7 and V is TRBV19; D possibly corresponds to TRBD1 (5 bases). CDR1 LNHDA and CDR2 SQIVND come from the germline V gene (reference sequence). V lost 4 bases and J 3 bases, leaving 22 bases between the germline ends. This CDR3 region has 17 residues. CDR3 sequence: CASSTASLRQGNYEQYF. The CDR3 coding sequence is TGTGCCAGTAGTACGGCCAGCTTGAGGCAGGGAAACTACGAGCAGTACTTC.

The V gene is TRBV5-1, the J gene TRBJ2-7, with TRBD1 identical over 8 bases. The germline V gene encodes CDR1 SGHRS and CDR2 YFSETQ. Trimming at V came to 4 bases and at J to 2 bases, leaving 8 bases not matched to a gene. There are 15 residues in the CDR3. DNA of the CDR3: TGCGCCAGCAGCATTTCGGGACAGGTCACCTACGAGCAGTACTTC. This translates into CASSISGQVTYEQYF.

V gene TRBV5-1 combines with J gene TRBJ2-3, with 8 bases identical to TRBD2. V was pared by 7 bases and J by 2 bases, with 9 bases of the junction left unmatched. The CDR3 loop spans 15 amino acids. Germline CDR1 reads SGHRS; CDR2 reads YFSETQ. The CDR3: CASRGGLTPTDTQYF. The CDR3 DNA reads TGCGCCAGCCGGGGGGGACTAACCCCCACAGATACGCAGTATTTT.

The chain couples TRBV19 to TRBJ2-3, with D possibly being TRBD2 (5 bases). The germline V gene encodes CDR1 LNHDA and CDR2 SQIVND (reference sequence). This CDR3 is 16 amino acids long. The germline V and J ends were trimmed by 5 bases and 2 bases, with 17 bases remaining between them. CDR3 region: CASSFRTSRFTDTQYF. CDR3 DNA: TGTGCCAGTAGTTTCAGGACTTCCCGCTTCACAGATACGCAGTATTTT.

This rearrangement joins TRBV7-9 to TRBJ1-1; 8 bases are shared with TRBD1. The V and J ends lost 10 bases and 5 bases, in that order; junction bases with no gene match: 9. The CDR3 loop spans 13 amino acids. Germline CDR1 reads SEHNR; CDR2 reads FQNEAQ (reference sequence). The CDR3 protein is CANPQGVGTEAFF. The CDR3 DNA follows: TGTGCCAACCCACAGGGGGTGGGAACTGAAGCTTTCTTT.

The chain couples TRBV1 to TRBJ2-3; TRBD2 is the table's D call and was not checked against the DNA. TRBV1 is assigned pseudogene status. This CDR3 spans 15 amino acids. This CDR3 is CTSRITSGGTDTQYF. CDR3 DNA: TGCACCAGCAGAATTACTAGCGGGGGCACAGATACGCAGTATTTT.

J is TRBJ2-7 and V is TRBV6-6; D perhaps matches TRBD2 (6 bases). This CDR3 comprises 13 residues. Per the germline V gene, CDR1 is MNHNY and CDR2 is SVGAGI (reference sequence). V lost 7 bases to trimming and J lost 5 bases, with 15 bases between them. The CDR3 nucleotides are TGTGCCAGCACGAGGTTCCCGGGGGACGAGCAGTACTTC. Its protein product is CASTRFPGDEQYF.

The rearrangement joins TRBV5-1 to TRBJ2-1, with TRBD2 identical over 9 bases. CDR1 is SGHRS, CDR2 YFSETQ, per germline. The V and J ends lost 1 base and 2 bases, in that order; junction bases with no gene match: 10. The CDR3 has 18 residues. CDR3 sequence: CASSLLSGGPEPYNEQFF. CDR3 nucleotide sequence: TGCGCCAGCAGCTTGCTAAGCGGGGGGCCCGAACCCTACAATGAGCAGTTCTTC.

This clone was found once. The rearrangement joins TRBV6-5 to TRBJ1-3; 7 positions agree with TRBD1. Per germline, CDR1 MNHEY and CDR2 SVGAGI. The CDR3 runs 15 residues. Trimming removed 1 base from V and 2 bases from J; junction bases left unmatched: 2. CDR3 sequence reads: CASSYLQGAGNTIYF. The CDR3 bases are TGTGCCAGCAGTTACTTGCAGGGGGCTGGAAACACCATATATTTT.

V is TRBV5-4 and J is TRBJ2-1; D gene ambiguous. CDR3 length: 13 amino acids. Trimming took off 4 bases at V and 4 bases at J, with 9 bases between the two ends. In germline, CDR1 is SGHNT, CDR2 YYREEE (reference sequence). The CDR3 DNA follows: TGTGCCAGCAGCCCCCGGTCTTACAATGAGCAGTTCTTC. It is translated as CASSPRSYNEQFF.

The V call is TRBV28, the J call TRBJ2-3; TRBD2 agrees at 9 bases. V shed 4 bases and J 6 bases; nucleotides not matched to a gene: 8. Germline loops: CDR1 MDHEN, CDR2 SYDVKM. This CDR3 has 15 amino acids. As DNA, the CDR3 is TGTGCCAGCAGTTCTTTCAGCGGGAGGTGGGATACGCAGTATTTT. This gives the protein CASSSFSGRWDTQYF. The full variable domain, in which reference TRBV28 and TRBJ2-3 provide the parts outside the CDR3, is DVKVTQSSRYLVKRTGEKVFLECVQDMDHENMFWYRQDPGLGLRLIYFSYDVKMKEKGDIPEGYSVSREKKERFSLILESASTNQTSMYLCASSSFSGRWDTQYFGPGTRLTVL.

V usage is TRBV7-6 and J usage is TRBJ2-3; D not certain. Between the trimmed V and J ends, which lost 2 bases and 0 bases, there was a span of 6 bases. Germline CDR1 reads SGHVS; CDR2 reads FNYEAQ. The CDR3 sequence is 14 residues long. CDR3 bases: TGTGCCAGCAGCTTAAGAGAAAGCACAGATACGCAGTATTTT. Its translation is CASSLRESTDTQYF.

This sequence joins TRBV5-5 and TRBJ2-3, with D possibly TRBD1 on 7 matching bases. Trimming removed 2 bases at V and 2 bases at J, with 18 bases between. This CDR3 comprises 17 residues. Germline-derived CDR1 and CDR2 are SGHKS and YYEKEE (reference sequence). For the CDR3, the DNA is TGTGCCAGCAGCTTTTATCACGCAGGGGGGATCACAGATACGCAGTATTTT. Translating gives CASSFYHAGGITDTQYF.

The rearrangement joins TRBV6-1 to TRBJ2-7, with D uncertain. V lost 3 bases and J lost 1, with 10 bases in between. Germline CDR1 is MNHNS and CDR2 is SASEGT. This CDR3 spans 14 amino acids. DNA for the CDR3: TGTGCCAGCAGTGACCCAGGCAGTTCCTACGAGCAGTACTTC. It yields the protein CASSDPGSSYEQYF.

The chain has TRBV5-1 and TRBJ2-1; TRBD2 matches at 12 bases. Germline CDR1 reads SGHRS; CDR2 reads YFSETQ. The CDR3 extends over 18 amino acids. The V gene end was trimmed by 3 bases and the J gene end by 0 bases; junction bases not matched to a gene: 7. This CDR3 is CASSSGTSGLSSYNEQFF. The CDR3 nucleotides are TGCGCCAGCAGCTCCGGGACTAGCGGGCTGAGCTCCTACAATGAGCAGTTCTTC.

V and J are TRBV9 and TRBJ1-5; D perhaps matches TRBD1 (5 bases). The germline gives CDR1 SGDLS, CDR2 YYNGEE. The CDR3 extends over 13 amino acids. V shed 0 bases and J shed 7 bases, with 8 bases lying between them. In DNA, the CDR3 is TGTGCCAGCAGCGTAGGTGGGGGGCAGCCCCAGCATTTT. Translating gives CASSVGGGQPQHF.

The chain joins TRBV15 to TRBJ2-1; weak D call: TRBD1 (6 bases). The V gene lost 1 base and the J gene lost 12 bases, with 13 bases spanning the gap. Germline assignment: CDR1 LNHNV and CDR2 YYDKDF (reference sequence). The CDR3 is 13 residues long. Here the CDR3 DNA reads TGTGCCACCAGCAGAGCTGTCGAAGGGGGGCAGTTCTTC. It yields the protein CATSRAVEGGQFF.

The V call is TRBV19, the J call TRBJ2-3, with 9 bases matching TRBD2. After removal of 5 bases from V and 2 bases from J, the junction contained 8 bases not matched to a gene. CDR1 LNHDA and CDR2 SQIVND come from the germline V gene (reference sequence). The CDR3 extends over 16 amino acids. The CDR3 loop is CASSSRLADLTDTQYF. The CDR3 DNA sequence: TGTGCCAGTAGTTCCCGACTAGCGGATCTCACAGATACGCAGTATTTT.